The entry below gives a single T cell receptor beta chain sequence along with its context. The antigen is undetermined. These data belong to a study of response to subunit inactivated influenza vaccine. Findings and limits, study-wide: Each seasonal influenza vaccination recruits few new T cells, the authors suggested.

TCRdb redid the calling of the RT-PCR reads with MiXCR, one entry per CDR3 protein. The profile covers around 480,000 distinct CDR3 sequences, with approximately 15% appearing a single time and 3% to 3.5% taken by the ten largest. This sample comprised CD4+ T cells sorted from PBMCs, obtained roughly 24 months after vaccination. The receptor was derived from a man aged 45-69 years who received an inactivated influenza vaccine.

The DNA for the CDR3 is TGTGCCAGCAGCTTTGCAGGGGGGAGCGAGCAGTACTTC. Its translation is CASSFAGGSEQYF. The chain is built from TRBV11-2 and TRBJ2-7; tentatively, D is TRBD1 (7 bases). V was shortened by 3 bases and J by 6 bases, with 12 bases between the two germline ends. The V gene's germline CDR1 is SGHAT and CDR2 FQNNGV. The CDR3 runs to 13 residues.